Shown below are 22 T cell receptor beta chains from a single sample sequenced in a study of Graves' ophthalmopathy and Graves' hyperthyroidism. RNA transcripts provided the template for amplifying TCR beta CDR3 regions. An opening RT-PCR round employed HTBI primers and preceded a second-round multiplex PCR. TCRdb processed the multiplex PCR reads anew with MiXCR; each CDR3 protein has one entry. The sample has around 1,200,000 distinct CDR3 sequences; about two fifths are singletons. The sequenced sample consisted of peripheral blood or thyroid tissue (not recorded which). These receptors all come from an adult man with Graves' hyperthyroidism.

This clonotype was recorded at least ten times. V usage is TRBV7-9 and J usage is TRBJ2-5; 13 bases line up with TRBD2. V lost 5 bases to trimming and J lost 1 base; unmatched junction nucleotides: 7. The CDR3 covers 17 residues. From germline, CDR1 is SEHNR and CDR2 FQNEAQ (reference sequence). This CDR3 is CASSPGGTSGIQETQYF. The CDR3 nucleotides are TGTGCCAGCAGCCCGGGCGGGACTAGCGGGATCCAAGAGACCCAGTACTTC.

The chain uses TRBV11-2 and TRBJ1-1; 11 positions agree with TRBD1. Per the germline V gene, CDR1 is SGHAT and CDR2 is FQNNGV. With V trimmed by 2 bases and J by 4 bases, 9 bases remained unmatched. CDR3 length: 17 residues. This CDR3 reads CASSLTYGQGAGTEAFF. DNA for the CDR3: TGTGCCAGCAGCTTAACCTATGGACAGGGGGCCGGCACTGAAGCTTTCTTT. The variable domain in full, with the rest retrieved from reference TRBV11-2 and TRBJ1-1, is EAGVAQSPRYKIIEKRQSVAFWCNPISGHATLYWYQQILGQGPKLLIQFQNNGVVDDSQLPKDRFSAERLKGVDSTLKIQPAKLEDSAVYLCASSLTYGQGAGTEAFFGQGTRLTVV.

This clonotype was seen more than once but under ten times. The chain combines TRBV7-2 with TRBJ2-7, with 8 positions matching TRBD2. Germline assignment: CDR1 SGHTA and CDR2 FQGNSA. V dropped 5 bases and J dropped 1; count of bases not matched to a gene: 10. The CDR3 has 16 amino acids. The CDR3 DNA reads as TGTGCCAGCAGCCTGCGGAGGTCGGGGGGGTCCTACGAGCAGTACTTC. Amino acid sequence: CASSLRRSGGSYEQYF.

The chain employs TRBV29-1 and TRBJ1-5; possibly TRBD1 for D (5 bases). Germline-derived CDR1 and CDR2 are SQVTM and ANQGSEA. CDR3 length equals 13 residues. Trimming removed 3 bases at V and 11 bases at J, with 17 bases between. The CDR3 bases are TGCAGCGTTGAGGGCGGATTAGGGGAGACCCAGCATTTT. The encoded protein is CSVEGGLGETQHF.

This clonotype was detected only a few times. This may stem from a read error, because a much larger clone lies one nucleotide away. This chain joins TRBV10-3 and TRBJ2-5; D unresolved. CDR3 length equals 13 residues. The germline CDR1 and CDR2 sequences are ENHRY and SYGVKD. The CDR3 region is CATSDAIERTQYF. The CDR3 DNA sequence: TGTGCCACCAGTGATGCAATTGAGAGAACCCAGTACTTC.

V gene TRBV6-2 or TRBV6-3 combines with J gene TRBJ2-2; TRBD2 matches 10 bases. The ends lost 6 bases at V and 16 bases at J; junction bases unmatched: 11. The CDR3 runs 13 residues. Germline V lookup: CDR1 MNHEY, CDR2 SVGEGT. This CDR3 reads CASSHGTSESRFF. The CDR3 coding sequence is TGTGCCAGCAGCCATGGGACTAGCGAGAGTCGGTTTTTT.

This clonotype has at least ten counts. The gene calls are TRBV7-6 and TRBJ2-7; D is unclear. Germline assignment: CDR1 SGHVS and CDR2 FNYEAQ. This CDR3 contains 13 residues. Trimming cost V 0 bases and J 3 bases, with 6 bases left between them. The CDR3 sequence is CASSLAEYYEQYF. DNA of the CDR3: TGTGCCAGCAGCTTAGCCGAGTACTACGAGCAGTACTTC.

This clonotype appeared many times. This chain links TRBV7-9 with TRBJ1-1; no clear D. CDR3 size: 12 residues. The ends were cut back, 5 bases at V and 6 bases at J, with 10 bases in the middle. The germline gives CDR1 SEHNR, CDR2 FQNEAQ (reference sequence). Written as DNA, the CDR3 is TGTGCCAGCAGCCCCGGCAGTCCTGAAGCTTTCTTT. Its translation: CASSPGSPEAFF.

This clonotype was observed a handful of times. The V gene is TRBV6-5, the J gene TRBJ1-1, with 8 bases aligning to TRBD1. Germline CDR1 and CDR2: MNHEY and SVGAGI. This CDR3 spans 14 amino acids. The V segment lost 6 bases and the J segment 1 base; nucleotides outside the gene matches: 4. CDR3 DNA sequence: TGTGCCAGCAGACAAGGGACAGGGAACACTGAAGCTTTCTTT. It encodes CASRQGTGNTEAFF.

The chain employs TRBV10-2 and TRBJ2-2; perhaps TRBD2 as D (8 bases). The CDR3 spans 17 residues. Germline V gene data show CDR1 as WSHSY and CDR2 as SAAADI. Trimming shortened V by 6 bases and J by 0 bases, and 17 bases separated the two germline ends. The CDR3 loop is CASSIRQGLANTGELFF. CDR3 DNA sequence: TGCGCCAGCAGCATTCGACAGGGACTAGCGAACACCGGGGAGCTGTTTTTT.

A remark on this clonotype: This may arise from a read error, as a much more abundant clone is one base away. The CDR3, as DNA: TGCAGCGTCAGACAGGCACCCACTGAAGCTTTCTTT. It encodes CSVRQAPTEAFF. This chain links TRBV29-1 with TRBJ1-1; weak D call: TRBD1 (6 bases). The CDR3 consists of 12 residues. V dropped 6 bases and J dropped 4 bases, with 12 bases sitting between them. Germline values: CDR1 SQVTM, CDR2 ANQGSEA. The full variable domain, in which reference TRBV29-1 and TRBJ1-1 provide the parts outside the CDR3, is SAVISQKPSRDICQRGTSLTIQCQVDSQVTMMFWYRQQPGQSLTLIATANQGSEATYESGFVIDKFPISRPNLTFSTLTVSNMSPEDSSIYLCSVRQAPTEAFFGQGTRLTVV.

The chain employs TRBV6-1 and TRBJ1-2; 7 bases are shared with TRBD1. The junction had 12 bases not matched to a gene; V was cut back by 6 bases and J by 8 bases. The CDR3 has 14 residues. The germline CDR1 and CDR2 sequences are MNHNS and SASEGT. The DNA for the CDR3 is TGTGCCAGCAGGCCCCGGACAGGCAGGTGGGGCTACACCTTC. Protein: CASRPRTGRWGYTF.

Ten or more counts support this clonotype. The rearrangement links TRBV7-8 to TRBJ2-2; D is ambiguous. Trimming left V 3 bases short and J 3 bases short, with 5 bases between. CDR3 length: 13 residues. Germline CDR1 reads SGHVS; CDR2 reads FQNEAQ. In DNA, the CDR3 is TGTGCCAGCAGCTTTATCGACACCGGGGAGCTGTTTTTT. Protein: CASSFIDTGELFF.

This clonotype was counted at least ten times. This sequence joins TRBV10-2 and TRBJ2-2; 7 bases are shared with TRBD2. The CDR3 contains 14 residues. The V gene's germline CDR1 is WSHSY and CDR2 SAAADI. The V and J ends lost 10 bases and 0 bases, in that order; junction bases with no gene match: 5. The CDR3 loop is CATLLAPNTGELFF. The CDR3 bases are TGCGCCACCCTACTAGCGCCGAACACCGGGGAGCTGTTTTTT.

This clonotype was seen ten or more times. V usage is TRBV29-1 and J usage is TRBJ2-5, with D tentatively TRBD1 (5 bases). Germline values: CDR1 SQVTM, CDR2 ANQGSEA. Trimming shortened V by 3 bases and J by 1 base, and 15 bases separated the two germline ends. The CDR3 length is 15 residues. The CDR3 loop reads CSVDSQGKVQETQYF. CDR3 DNA sequence: TGCAGCGTTGACTCCCAGGGTAAAGTCCAAGAGACCCAGTACTTC.

This clonotype was seen at least ten times. The chain employs TRBV14 and TRBJ2-7; possibly TRBD2 for D (5 bases). This CDR3 is built from 14 residues. Germline V CDR1 and CDR2: SGHDN, FVKESK. V dropped 2 bases and J dropped 3 bases, with 11 bases sitting between them. The CDR3 nucleotides read TGTGCCAGCAGCCAACCGGGAAGGATCTACGAGCAGTACTTC. Protein: CASSQPGRIYEQYF.

This clonotype was detected many times. The chain uses TRBV12-3 or TRBV12-4 and TRBJ2-5, with 7 bases fitting TRBD1. The CDR3 is 13 residues long. The junction had 4 bases not matched to a gene; V was cut back by 5 bases and J by 4 bases. CDR3 DNA sequence: TGTGCCAGCAGTCTGACAGGGACAGAGACCCAGTACTTC. It is translated as CASSLTGTETQYF.

Many counts were recorded for this clonotype. The chain joins TRBV25-1 to TRBJ1-1, with D perhaps TRBD1 (5 bases). This CDR3 has 15 residues. The V gene's germline CDR1 is MGHDK and CDR2 SYGVNS. Deletions cut 0 bases from V and 1 base from J, with 9 bases between. In nucleotides, the CDR3 is TGTGCCAGCAGTGAATACGAAGGGGCGAACACTGAAGCTTTCTTT. As protein: CASSEYEGANTEAFF.

The chain has TRBV12-3 or TRBV12-4 and TRBJ1-2, with D possibly matching TRBD1 (6 bases). The CDR3 totals 13 residues. Trimming stripped 0 bases from V and 12 bases from J, with 14 bases between. This CDR3 reads CASSLAGGSGNTF. The DNA of the CDR3 is TGTGCCAGCAGTTTAGCGGGGGGCTCTGGAAACACCTTC.

To note about this clonotype: A much larger clone lies a single base off, so this may be a read error. The J gene is TRBJ1-2, the V gene TRBV2; D uncertain. The CDR3 extends over 11 amino acids. CDR1 and CDR2 (germline): SNHLY, FYNNEI. As DNA, the CDR3 is TGTGCCATCAGTATAACTAATGGCTACACCTTC. This gives the protein CAISITNGYTF.

Many counts were recorded for this clonotype. This chain links TRBV20-1 with TRBJ2-5; D remains ambiguous. This CDR3 spans 13 amino acids. V was clipped by 5 bases and J by 3 bases, with 13 bases between them. Per germline, CDR1 DFQATT and CDR2 SNEGSKA (reference sequence). Here the CDR3 DNA reads TGCAGTGCTCTGGCACAGAACGAAGAGACCCAGTACTTC. This encodes CSALAQNEETQYF.

The sample holds a few counts of this clonotype. This sequence may be a read error, since a much larger clone differs from it by one base. The V gene is TRBV6-1, the J gene TRBJ1-2, with D perhaps TRBD1 (5 bases). The CDR3 runs to 14 residues. CDR1 MNHNS and CDR2 SASEGT come from the germline V gene. CDR3 sequence: CAISESQGWSGYTF. The DNA for the CDR3 is TGTGCCATCAGTGAAAGCCAGGGATGGAGTGGCTACACCTTC.